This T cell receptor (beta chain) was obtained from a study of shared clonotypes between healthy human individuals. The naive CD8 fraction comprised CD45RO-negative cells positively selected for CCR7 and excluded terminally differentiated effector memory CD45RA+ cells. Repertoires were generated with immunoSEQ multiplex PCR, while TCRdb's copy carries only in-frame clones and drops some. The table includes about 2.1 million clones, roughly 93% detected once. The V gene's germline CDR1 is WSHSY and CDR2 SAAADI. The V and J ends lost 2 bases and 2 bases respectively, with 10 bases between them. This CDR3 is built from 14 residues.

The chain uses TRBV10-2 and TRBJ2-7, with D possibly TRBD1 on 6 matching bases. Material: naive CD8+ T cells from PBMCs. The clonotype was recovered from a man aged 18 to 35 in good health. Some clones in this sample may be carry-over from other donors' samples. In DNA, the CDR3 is TGCGCCAGCAGTGAGGCAGGGGCAACCTACGAGCAGTACTTC. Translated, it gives CASSEAGATYEQYF.